This passage covers 18 T cell receptor beta chains from one sample sequenced in a study of cytomegalovirus exposure and HLA in healthy donors. The PCR employed 60 Vbeta primers together with 13 Jbeta primers. TCRdb's copy holds only in-frame clones and misses some; the assay was immunoSEQ multiplex PCR. The data show approximately 190,000 clones, approximately 78% seen once. Input material: PBMCs. The receptors derive from a woman under 30 in good health and CMV-seronegative.

The chain is built from TRBV27 and TRBJ2-7, with TRBD2 matching 9 bases. This CDR3 has 17 residues. Germline V gene lookup returns CDR1 MNHEY and CDR2 SMNVEV (reference sequence). V trimming: 6 bases; J trimming: 2 bases; junction bases outside the gene matches: 14. Here the CDR3 DNA reads TGTGCCAGCAGGCGTCTAGCGGGACCCCAAAGCACCTACGAGCAGTACTTC. It specifies CASRRLAGPQSTYEQYF.

The chain combines TRBV6-5 with TRBJ2-7; TRBD2 matches 9 bases. J was trimmed by 6 bases and V by 10 bases; bases with no gene match: 13. The CDR3 is 14 amino acids. Germline assignment: CDR1 MNHEY and CDR2 SVGAGI. The CDR3 reads CAIPRVGLALEQYF. In DNA, the CDR3 is TGTGCCATCCCCAGGGTTGGACTAGCGCTCGAGCAGTACTTC.

This chain connects TRBV6-4 to TRBJ1-1; 8 bases match TRBD1. CDR3 length: 13 residues. CDR1 is MRHNA, CDR2 SNTAGT, per germline. V lost 3 bases, J lost 5 bases, and 2 bases stayed unmatched. This CDR3 reads CASSEQGGTEAFF. CDR3 bases: TGTGCCAGCAGTGAACAGGGGGGTACTGAAGCTTTCTTT.

J is TRBJ2-7 and V is TRBV5-4; TRBD1 is a possible D gene (6 bases). This CDR3 is 15 amino acids long. Germline assignment: CDR1 SGHNT and CDR2 YYREEE (reference sequence). Trimming took off 5 bases at V and 5 bases at J, with 20 bases between the two ends. Here the CDR3 reads CASRDIGQFTNEQYF. CDR3 DNA: TGTGCCAGCAGGGACATCGGACAGTTCACTAACGAGCAGTACTTC.

This clone was found once. The CDR3: CASSRSGGRSYNEQFF. As DNA, the CDR3 is TGTGCCAGCAGCCGGAGCGGGGGCCGCTCCTACAATGAGCAGTTCTTC. V is TRBV4-2 and J is TRBJ2-1; 8 positions agree with TRBD2. The CDR3 is 16 residues long. From germline, CDR1 is LGHNA and CDR2 YNFKEQ. V gave up 4 bases and J gave up 0 bases; unmatched junction bases: 5.

This chain joins TRBV27 and TRBJ2-7; tentatively, D is TRBD1 (5 bases). Germline V gene sequence: CDR1 MNHEY, CDR2 SMNVEV (reference sequence). V shed 3 bases and J shed 3 bases, with 12 bases lying between them. CDR3 length equals 14 residues. CDR3 nucleotides: TGTGCCAGCAGTTTTCTCACAAGGGGCTACGAGCAGTACTTC. It yields the protein CASSFLTRGYEQYF.

The gene calls are TRBV2 and TRBJ1-2, with D unclear. Germline V gene sequence: CDR1 SNHLY, CDR2 FYNNEI. This CDR3 region has 15 residues. V was trimmed by 6 bases and J by 4 bases, leaving 18 bases between them. CDR3 region: CASSPNTPGVYGYTF. The CDR3 coding sequence is TGTGCCAGCAGCCCCAATACGCCCGGGGTCTATGGCTACACCTTC.

This chain connects TRBV28 to TRBJ2-7; TRBD2 aligns across 9 bases. Germline loops: CDR1 MDHEN, CDR2 SYDVKM. Trimming removed 3 bases from V and 5 bases from J; junction bases left unmatched: 11. This CDR3 contains 16 residues. The CDR3 region is CASSLGLAGEVDEQYF. The CDR3 coding sequence is TGTGCCAGCAGTTTGGGATTAGCGGGAGAAGTCGACGAGCAGTACTTC.

The CDR3 loop is CAISDLQSISGNTIYF. The CDR3, as DNA: TGTGCCATCAGTGATTTGCAGTCAATCTCTGGAAACACCATATATTTT. The V gene is TRBV10-3, the J gene TRBJ1-3; D not certain. The length of the CDR3 is 16 residues. From germline, CDR1 is ENHRY and CDR2 SYGVKD. V dropped 3 bases and J dropped 0 bases, with 12 bases sitting between them.

Only one count was recorded for this clone. The rearrangement links TRBV21-1 to TRBJ1-1. TRBV21-1 is assigned pseudogene status. CDR3 length: 15 residues. CDR3 nucleotides: TGTGCCAGCAGCTTCCTCTTACCAACCTTCCTCGGGGCTTTCTTT. It codes for CASSFLLPTFLGAFF.

The gene calls are TRBV5-1 and TRBJ2-2; D is uncertain. The CDR3 extends over 12 amino acids. Trimming removed 5 bases from V and 6 bases from J, with 8 bases in between. Looked up from germline, CDR1 is SGHRS and CDR2 is YFSETQ. CDR3 residues: CASRGHAGELFF. As DNA, the CDR3 is TGCGCCAGCAGGGGCCACGCCGGGGAGCTGTTTTTT.

The chain joins TRBV18 to TRBJ2-7; 7 bases match TRBD2. Germline CDR1 reads KGHSH; CDR2 reads LQKENI. The CDR3 loop spans 13 amino acids. The J segment lost 4 bases and the V segment lost 0 bases, leaving 0 bases of the junction unmatched. The DNA for the CDR3 is TGTGCCAGCTCACCACCAGCGGGATACGAGCAGTACTTC. Translated, it gives CASSPPAGYEQYF.

In this sample, this clone turned up a few times. The chain is built from TRBV28 and TRBJ2-3; TRBD2 agrees at 12 bases. Germline lookup yields CDR1 MDHEN and CDR2 SYDVKM. The CDR3 contains 16 residues. V lost 4 bases to trimming and J lost 8 bases; unmatched junction nucleotides: 10. In DNA, the CDR3 is TGTGCCAGCAGTTCCGCCGAACTAGCGGGAGGAAGTACGCAGTATTTT. Translated, it gives CASSSAELAGGSTQYF.

V usage is TRBV19 and J usage is TRBJ2-7; 7 bases fit TRBD1. The junction had 6 bases not matched to a gene; V was cut back by 6 bases and J by 4 bases. CDR3 size: 13 residues. The V gene's germline CDR1 is LNHDA and CDR2 SQIVND (reference sequence). This CDR3 reads CASRTAGGYEQYF. The CDR3 DNA sequence: TGTGCCAGTAGGACCGCAGGGGGATACGAGCAGTACTTC.

The chain combines TRBV29-1 with TRBJ2-1; tentative D call: TRBD1 (5 bases). CDR1 is SQVTM, CDR2 ANQGSEA, per germline. V was shortened by 3 bases and J by 8 bases, with 11 bases between the two germline ends. This CDR3 has 12 amino acids. CDR3 loop: CSVDRGNDEQFF. In DNA, the CDR3 is TGCAGCGTTGATAGGGGTAATGATGAGCAGTTCTTC.

The chain recombines TRBV28 with TRBJ2-5; a weak D match, TRBD1 (7 bases). Per the germline V gene, CDR1 is MDHEN and CDR2 is SYDVKM. CDR3 length equals 14 residues. V lost 6 bases to trimming and J lost 2 bases, with 13 bases between them. CDR3 sequence (DNA): TGTGCCAGCAGGGAGGGGACAGCTCAAGAGACCCAGTACTTC. Translated, it gives CASREGTAQETQYF.

This chain joins TRBV29-1 and TRBJ1-2; the match to TRBD1 covers 7 bases. The CDR3 extends over 12 amino acids. CDR1 SQVTM and CDR2 ANQGSEA come from the germline V gene. V gave up 6 bases and J gave up 4 bases; unmatched junction bases: 5. CDR3: CSVEGQPYGYTF. DNA of the CDR3: TGCAGCGTAGAGGGACAGCCCTATGGCTACACCTTC. Together with reference TRBV29-1 and TRBJ1-2, the CDR3 gives the full variable domain: SAVISQKPSRDICQRGTSLTIQCQVDSQVTMMFWYRQQPGQSLTLIATANQGSEATYESGFVIDKFPISRPNLTFSTLTVSNMSPEDSSIYLCSVEGQPYGYTFGSGTRLTVV.

The chain recombines TRBV6-1 with TRBJ2-7; possible D gene TRBD1, 5 bases. The germline V gene encodes CDR1 MNHNS and CDR2 SASEGT. This CDR3 has 16 residues. V lost 1 base and J lost 3, with 16 bases in between. The CDR3 protein is CASSEGPQTALYEQYF. The CDR3 region has the DNA TGTGCCAGCAGTGAAGGCCCACAGACAGCGCTCTACGAGCAGTACTTC.